This TCR beta chain is from a study of T-cell memory formation after mild COVID-19. Study details: TCR clusters showed largely donor specificity.

One entry per CDR3 protein, called by TCRdb with MiXCR from the 5' RACE reads. The table shows a few hundred thousand distinct CDR3 sequences, with more than 20% occurring only once. Regarding this clonotype: A junction boundary mismatches the germline segment, possibly from a read error.

The CDR3 sequence is 14 residues long. Germline V gene data show CDR1 as SQVTM and CDR2 as ANQGSEA. The chain employs TRBV29-1 and TRBJ2-2; D not resolved. The material sequenced was PBMCs or a T cell subset sorted from them (not recorded which). The sequence derives from a man aged 18 to 30 who had mild COVID-19 (a few samples of this study predate the infection). Cell type and time point are not known. This chain's CDR3 is CSVEGGENTGELFF. As DNA, the CDR3 is TGCAGCGTCGAAGGCGGAGAGAACACCGGGGAGCTGTTTTTT.